These 28 T cell receptor beta chains share one sample of origin, sequenced in a study of CD8 T cells in Susac syndrome. An amount of RNA that ranged from 0.5 to 1 ug was reverse transcribed with random hexamers. Using its own MiXCR run on the immunoSEQ multiplex PCR reads, TCRdb lists one record per CDR3 protein. The sample shows around 200,000 distinct CDR3 sequences, roughly 94% of them seen only once. Sequencing input: CD4+ T cells from PBMCs. The receptor set was obtained from a human donor with multiple sclerosis.

This clonotype was recorded only once. The gene calls are TRBV4-2 and TRBJ1-5, with a possible D match to TRBD1 (5 bases). The V gene's germline CDR1 is LGHNA and CDR2 YNFKEQ. Trimming pared 2 bases from V and 5 bases from J, leaving 16 bases between. The CDR3 contains 16 residues. CDR3 in amino acids: CASSQLKADSHQPQHF. The CDR3 region has the DNA TGTGCCAGCAGCCAATTAAAAGCCGACAGTCATCAGCCCCAGCATTTT.

The chain is built from TRBV7-9 and TRBJ1-2; D may be TRBD1 (6 bases). Germline V CDR1 and CDR2: SEHNR, FQNEAQ (reference sequence). V shed 5 bases and J shed 8 bases, with 18 bases lying between them. CDR3 length: 14 amino acids. For the CDR3, the DNA is TGTGCCAGCAGCCAAAACAGGGCCGCCGGGGGCTACACCTTC. This sequence encodes CASSQNRAAGGYTF. The full variable domain, in which reference TRBV7-9 and TRBJ1-2 provide the parts outside the CDR3, is DTGVSQNPRHKITKRGQNVTFRCDPISEHNRLYWYRQTLGQGPEFLTYFQNEAQLEKSRLLSDRFSAERPKGSFSTLEIQRTEQGDSAMYLCASSQNRAAGGYTFGSGTRLTVV.

This rearrangement joins TRBV15 to TRBJ2-7; D is tentatively TRBD1 or TRBD2 (5 bases each). The germline V and J ends were trimmed by 5 bases and 4 bases, with 12 bases remaining between them. Germline lookup yields CDR1 LNHNV and CDR2 YYDKDF (reference sequence). The length of the CDR3 is 13 residues. CDR3: CATSGGRIYEQYV. DNA of the CDR3: TGTGCCACCAGCGGGGGACGGATTTACGAGCAGTACGTC.

The chain joins TRBV30 to TRBJ2-3; D unresolved. There are 11 residues in the CDR3. Germline-derived CDR1 and CDR2 are GTSNPN and SVGIG (reference sequence). V gave up 1 base and J gave up 5 bases, with 4 bases separating them. This CDR3 reads CAWSEGDTQYF. CDR3 bases: TGTGCCTGGAGTGAGGGAGATACGCAGTATTTT.

This clonotype was recorded once. The V gene is TRBV14, the J gene TRBJ1-1; D perhaps matches TRBD1 (5 bases). Trimming removed 7 bases from V and 5 bases from J, with 17 bases in between. The CDR3 covers 14 residues. Germline lookup yields CDR1 SGHDN and CDR2 FVKESK. CDR3: CASTRLGLGTEAFF. DNA for the CDR3: TGTGCCAGCACAAGGCTGGGGCTGGGAACTGAAGCTTTCTTT.

The V gene is TRBV2, the J gene TRBJ2-5; 9 bases map to TRBD1. The CDR3 length is 15 residues. In germline, CDR1 is SNHLY, CDR2 FYNNEI. After removal of 6 bases from V and 5 bases from J, the junction contained 10 bases not matched to a gene. This CDR3 is CASRERTGEGETQYF. DNA of the CDR3: TGTGCCAGCAGGGAAAGGACAGGGGAGGGCGAGACCCAGTACTTC.

The CDR3 here is CSALTGTPTGWGETQYF. The CDR3 nucleotides are TGCAGTGCTCTAACCGGGACTCCCACCGGTTGGGGAGAGACCCAGTACTTC. The chain has TRBV20-1 and TRBJ2-5, with D tentatively TRBD2 (6 bases). The CDR3 covers 17 residues. Germline V CDR1 and CDR2: DFQATT, SNEGSKA (reference sequence). V lost 5 bases and J 4 bases, leaving 26 bases between the germline ends.

The rearrangement links TRBV27 to TRBJ1-5; weak D call: TRBD1 (6 bases). CDR1 and CDR2 from the germline V gene are MNHEY and SMNVEV (reference sequence). CDR3 length: 18 amino acids. The V and J ends lost 6 bases and 0 bases respectively, with 21 bases between them. The CDR3 reads CASRYSRGGENSNQPQHF. In nucleotides, the CDR3 is TGTGCCAGCAGATACTCTCGGGGGGGCGAGAATAGCAATCAGCCCCAGCATTTT.

The gene calls are TRBV20-1 and TRBJ2-5; 8 bases fit TRBD2. The V segment lost 5 bases and the J segment 4 bases; nucleotides outside the gene matches: 12. Germline CDR1 is DFQATT and CDR2 is SNEGSKA (reference sequence). The CDR3 totals 15 residues. The CDR3 nucleotides are TGCAGTGCTCCCTTCCCAACGGGGGGGCGAGAGACCCAGTACTTC. This codes for CSAPFPTGGRETQYF.

This sequence joins TRBV2 and TRBJ1-5; 7 positions match TRBD1. The CDR3 is made up of 16 amino acids. V lost 3 bases to trimming and J lost 7 bases; unmatched junction nucleotides: 12. CDR1 is SNHLY and CDR2 is FYNNEI in the germline V gene. The CDR3 nucleotides read TGTGCCAGCAGTGATGTTAAGGCCCAGGGGGGCCAGCCCCAGCATTTT. Protein: CASSDVKAQGGQPQHF.

The chain carries TRBV3-1 and TRBJ2-2; a possible D gene is TRBD2 (6 bases). Germline V lookup: CDR1 LGHDT, CDR2 YNNKEL (reference sequence). This CDR3 region has 16 residues. V lost 3 bases and J lost 4, with 15 bases in between. Here the CDR3 reads CASSQNPGLVTGELFF. CDR3 nucleotides: TGTGCCAGCAGCCAGAACCCGGGACTTGTCACCGGGGAGCTGTTTTTT.

The chain employs TRBV6-5 and TRBJ1-2; D remains ambiguous. This CDR3 has 15 amino acids. Germline lookup yields CDR1 MNHEY and CDR2 SVGAGI. Trimming stripped 0 bases from V and 2 bases from J, with 10 bases between. The CDR3, as DNA: TGTGCCAGCAGTTACTCGAGTACAACAAACTATGGCTACACCTTC. Protein sequence: CASSYSSTTNYGYTF.

The chain recombines TRBV20-1 with TRBJ2-3; D is unclear. The V end lost 0 bases, the J end lost 2 bases, and 9 bases lay between the germline ends. Germline V gene data show CDR1 as DFQATT and CDR2 as SNEGSKA (reference sequence). The CDR3 runs to 14 residues. Here the CDR3 reads CSARELGFTDTQYF. The CDR3 bases are TGCAGTGCTAGAGAATTGGGTTTCACAGATACGCAGTATTTT.

J is TRBJ1-2 and V is TRBV12-3 or TRBV12-4; TRBD1 might be the D (6 bases). The CDR3 runs 15 residues. V was trimmed by 5 bases and J by 7 bases, leaving 20 bases between them. The CDR3 sequence: CASSRGGGPRSGYTF. The CDR3 DNA follows: TGTGCCAGCAGTCGTGGTGGGGGCCCAAGGAGTGGCTACACCTTC.

The gene calls are TRBV5-1 and TRBJ1-2; D is undetermined. Germline-derived CDR1 and CDR2 are SGHRS and YFSETQ. V was clipped by 4 bases and J by 6 bases, with 7 bases between them. This CDR3 comprises 11 residues. Here the CDR3 reads CASSVDDGYTF. The CDR3 DNA reads TGCGCCAGCAGCGTGGACGATGGCTACACCTTC.

The gene calls are TRBV29-1 and TRBJ1-5; the match to TRBD1 covers 12 bases. CDR1 SQVTM and CDR2 ANQGSEA come from the germline V gene. CDR3 length: 15 amino acids. V lost 6 bases to trimming and J lost 7 bases; unmatched junction nucleotides: 10. The CDR3 loop is CSVRGGTGGGQPQHF. The CDR3 nucleotides read TGCAGCGTCCGAGGGGGGACAGGGGGCGGACAGCCCCAGCATTTT.

J is TRBJ1-1 and V is TRBV29-1; D possibly corresponds to TRBD1 (6 bases). Germline CDR1 is SQVTM and CDR2 is ANQGSEA. V was shortened by 7 bases and J by 1 base, with 13 bases between the two germline ends. The CDR3 sequence is 13 residues long. This CDR3 is CSGGRGGNTEAFF. The DNA for the CDR3 is TGCAGCGGAGGCAGGGGAGGGAACACTGAAGCTTTCTTT.

The chain links TRBV6-5 to TRBJ2-7; D perhaps matches TRBD1 (5 bases). V lost 7 bases, J lost 4 bases, and 14 bases lay in between. Germline CDR1 and CDR2: MNHEY and SVGAGI. This CDR3 is built from 13 residues. CDR3: CASKAGKSYEQYF. As DNA, the CDR3 is TGTGCCAGCAAAGCAGGGAAGTCGTACGAGCAGTACTTC.

The rearrangement links TRBV20-1 to TRBJ2-5; D possibly corresponds to TRBD1 (6 bases). The germline CDR1 and CDR2 sequences are DFQATT and SNEGSKA (reference sequence). V dropped 3 bases and J dropped 4 bases, with 18 bases sitting between them. The CDR3 totals 15 residues. CDR3 bases: TGCAGTGCTAGGGAGACCGGGCAGGGGCTAGAGACCCAGTACTTC. Translating it yields CSARETGQGLETQYF.

The gene calls are TRBV3-1 and TRBJ2-5; 8 positions agree with TRBD2. The V and J ends lost 3 bases and 2 bases, in that order; junction bases with no gene match: 5. There are 15 residues in the CDR3. Per germline, CDR1 LGHDT and CDR2 YNNKEL (reference sequence). CDR3 protein: CASSQGGGRQETQYF. In nucleotides, the CDR3 is TGTGCCAGCAGCCAGGGCGGGGGGCGACAAGAGACCCAGTACTTC.

CDR3 DNA sequence: TGTGCCAGCAGCTTAAACCGGGACTCCACAGATACGCAGTATTTT. It translates to CASSLNRDSTDTQYF. The chain carries TRBV11-3 and TRBJ2-3; a weak D match, TRBD2 (6 bases). The CDR3 totals 15 residues. CDR1 and CDR2 (germline): SGHNT, YENEEA. V lost 2 bases, J lost 2 bases, and 11 bases lay in between. The full variable domain, in which reference TRBV11-3 and TRBJ2-3 provide the parts outside the CDR3, is EAGVVQSPRYKIIEKKQPVAFWCNPISGHNTLYWYLQNLGQGPELLIRYENEEAVDDSQLPKDRFSAERLKGVDSTLKIQPAELGDSAVYLCASSLNRDSTDTQYFGPGTRLTVL.

The rearrangement links TRBV19 to TRBJ2-2, with unresolved D. Germline assignment: CDR1 LNHDA and CDR2 SQIVND (reference sequence). The CDR3 consists of 14 residues. The V end was cut by 8 bases, the J end by 1 base, with 11 bases between. The CDR3 spells CASAERGNTGELFF. The CDR3 bases are TGTGCCAGTGCCGAGCGCGGGAACACCGGGGAGCTGTTTTTT.

This clonotype was detected only once. The rearrangement joins TRBV12-5 to TRBJ2-5; D remains ambiguous. CDR1 is LGHNT, CDR2 FRNRAP, per germline. There are 14 residues in the CDR3. V lost 6 bases to trimming and J lost 0 bases, with 11 bases between them. The DNA for the CDR3 is TGTGCTAGTGGATTCTCGTCGTACCAAGAGACCCAGTACTTC. Translating it yields CASGFSSYQETQYF. Filled out from reference TRBV12-5 and TRBJ2-5, the complete variable domain reads DARVTQTPRHKVTEMGQEVTMRCQPILGHNTVFWYRQTMMQGLELLAYFRNRAPLDDSGMPKDRFSAEMPDATLATLKIQPSEPRDSAVYFCASGFSSYQETQYFGPGTRLLVL.

The chain uses TRBV5-6 and TRBJ2-3; D is perhaps TRBD1 (6 bases). This CDR3 comprises 13 residues. V was shortened by 4 bases and J by 3 bases, with 9 bases between the two germline ends. Germline CDR1 is SGHDT and CDR2 is YYEEEE. The CDR3 DNA sequence: TGTGCCAGCAGCCGCACAGGGACAGATACGCAGTATTTT. It encodes CASSRTGTDTQYF.

The V call is TRBV29-1, the J call TRBJ2-5; tentative D call: TRBD1 (5 bases). CDR3 length: 12 residues. Trimming removed 4 bases at V and 2 bases at J, with 8 bases between. From germline, CDR1 is SQVTM and CDR2 ANQGSEA. The CDR3 nucleotides are TGCAGCGTTGTACAGGCACAAGAGACCCAGTACTTC. It specifies CSVVQAQETQYF.

This clonotype was detected only once. The chain uses TRBV3-1 and TRBJ2-1; 9 bases are shared with TRBD1. The CDR3 length is 17 residues. From germline, CDR1 is LGHDT and CDR2 YNNKEL (reference sequence). V trimming: 2 bases; J trimming: 6 bases; junction bases outside the gene matches: 11. CDR3 sequence: CASSQRTGQGWSNEQFF. Written as DNA, the CDR3 is TGTGCCAGCAGCCAAAGGACGGGACAGGGATGGAGCAATGAGCAGTTCTTC.

This chain joins TRBV29-1 and TRBJ1-1; 10 bases fit TRBD1. This CDR3 is built from 10 residues. Germline trimming cut 7 bases from V and 13 bases from J; bases unmatched to any gene: 6. Looked up from germline, CDR1 is SQVTM and CDR2 is ANQGSEA. CDR3: CSAGQGFVFF. The CDR3 DNA sequence: TGCAGCGCGGGACAGGGGTTTGTTTTCTTT.

The chain has TRBV25-1 and TRBJ1-5, with D tentatively TRBD1 (5 bases). Trimming shortened V by 8 bases and J by 7 bases, and 12 bases separated the two germline ends. This CDR3 spans 12 amino acids. Germline CDR1 MGHDK, CDR2 SYGVNS. The CDR3 loop reads CASGSGRQPQHF. In nucleotides, the CDR3 is TGTGCCAGCGGCTCAGGGAGACAGCCCCAGCATTTT.